The text below deals with one T cell receptor (beta chain). Its antigen remains unknown. These data come from a study of T cells in Graves' hyperthyroidism and ophthalmopathy. From RNA transcripts, TCR beta CDR3 regions were amplified. With the HTBI primer set, the TCR CDR3 went through a first round of RT-PCR. In TCRdb, the multiplex PCR reads were re-called with MiXCR into one record per CDR3 protein. The data contain 600,000 to 700,000 distinct CDR3 sequences, roughly 46% of them singletons. The CDR3 covers 14 residues. CDR1 and CDR2 from the germline V gene are DFQATT and SNEGSKA (reference sequence). V was shortened by 4 bases and J by 6 bases, with 19 bases between the two germline ends. General study points: Progression to ophthalmopathy was predicted a median of 6.5 months early.

Uncontrolled infections, other autoimmune diseases, pregnancy or lactation led to exclusion of patients. Thyroid ultrasound, orbital computed tomography, clinical symptoms, and serum thyroxine and TRAb underpinned diagnoses. Material for sequencing was peripheral blood or thyroid tissue (not recorded which). This sequence joins TRBV20-1 and TRBJ2-7; tentatively, D is TRBD1 or TRBD2 (6 bases each). The sequence was obtained from an adult man with Graves' disease, either hyperthyroidism or ophthalmopathy (not recorded which). The CDR3 sequence: CSAIDEGGIGEQYF. The DNA for the CDR3 is TGCAGTGCTATAGATGAGGGGGGCATAGGCGAGCAGTACTTC.